This record looks at one T cell receptor (beta chain) sequence and its context. Sequencing was performed with immunoSEQ multiplex PCR; in TCRdb, only in-frame clones are kept and a portion is missing. The sample lists around 70,000 clones, around 80% seen once, with about 4.7% in the top ten. This specimen comes from a study of PD-L1 blockade in urothelial cancer. Germline V lookup: CDR1 MDHEN, CDR2 SYDVKM. V lost 5 bases, J lost 7 bases, and 17 bases lay in between. This CDR3 spans 14 amino acids. The receptor was derived from an older man with urothelial cancer. The specimen comprised PBMCs, sampled around atezolizumab (anti-PD-L1) treatment. This rearrangement joins TRBV28 to TRBJ1-2; TRBD1 is a possible D gene (6 bases). The CDR3 DNA reads TGTGCCAGCAGTCTACAGGGCCCCAATCTTGGCTACACCTTC. It translates to CASSLQGPNLGYTF.